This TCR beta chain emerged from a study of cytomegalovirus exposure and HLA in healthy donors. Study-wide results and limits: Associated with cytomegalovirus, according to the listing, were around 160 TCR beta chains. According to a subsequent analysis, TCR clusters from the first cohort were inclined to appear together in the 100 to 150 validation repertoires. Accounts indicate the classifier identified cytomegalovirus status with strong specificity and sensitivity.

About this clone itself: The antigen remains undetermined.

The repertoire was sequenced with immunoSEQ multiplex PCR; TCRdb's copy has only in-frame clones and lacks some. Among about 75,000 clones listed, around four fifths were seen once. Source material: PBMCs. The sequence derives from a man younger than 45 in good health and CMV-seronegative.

The CDR3 nucleotides are TGTGCCAGCAGTTCCAAGCCGCAGGGTTTCTCGGAAAAACTGTTTTTT. Amino acids: CASSSKPQGFSEKLFF. This chain uses TRBV27 with TRBJ1-4; possible D gene TRBD1, 5 bases. The V end lost 4 bases, the J end lost 8 bases, and 20 bases lay between the germline ends. The CDR3 length is 16 residues. CDR1 MNHEY and CDR2 SMNVEV come from the germline V gene (reference sequence).